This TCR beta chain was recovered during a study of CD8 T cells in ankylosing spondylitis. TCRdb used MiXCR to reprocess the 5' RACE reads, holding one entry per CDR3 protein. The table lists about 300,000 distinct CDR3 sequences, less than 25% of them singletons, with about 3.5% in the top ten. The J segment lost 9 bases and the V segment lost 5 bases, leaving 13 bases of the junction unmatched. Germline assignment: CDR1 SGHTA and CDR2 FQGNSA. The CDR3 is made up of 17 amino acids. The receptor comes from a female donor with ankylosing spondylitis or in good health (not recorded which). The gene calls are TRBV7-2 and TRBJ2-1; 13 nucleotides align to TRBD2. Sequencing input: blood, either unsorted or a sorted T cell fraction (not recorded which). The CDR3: CASSPDRLAGGRGEQFF. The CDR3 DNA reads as TGTGCCAGCAGCCCTGATCGACTAGCGGGAGGTCGTGGTGAGCAGTTCTTC. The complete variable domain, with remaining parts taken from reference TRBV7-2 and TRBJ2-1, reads GAGVSQSPSNKVTEKGKDVELRCDPISGHTALYWYRQSLGQGLEFLIYFQGNSAPDKSGLPSDRFSAERTGGSVSTLTIQRTQQEDSAVYLCASSPDRLAGGRGEQFFGPGTRLTVL.